The T cell receptor beta chain described here comes from a study of blood T cell repertoires in COVID-19. Turning to the study itself: Researchers got acute and convalescent COVID-19 samples from the United States, Italy and Spain. T cells, B-cell-depleted T cells, or PBMCs supplied cDNA or gDNA.

V shed 8 bases and J shed 1 base, with 6 bases lying between them. CDR3 length: 13 residues. Germline V gene sequence: CDR1 MNHEY, CDR2 SVGAGI. Per the authors' pipeline: Scientists estimated how many nucleated cells there were by amplifying reference gene primers. Sequencing was performed with immunoSEQ multiplex PCR; in TCRdb, only in-frame clones are kept and a portion is missing. That table gives V, J and clone size, and the DNA gave D and trimming. The data show roughly 59,000 clones, around 86% seen once. The chain uses TRBV6-5 and TRBJ1-6; no clear D. The sample taken for sequencing was peripheral blood. The TCR sequence derives from an elderly woman with acute or convalescent COVID-19. DNA for the CDR3: TGTGCCAGCGTAGTGTCCTATAATTCACCCCTCCACTTT. Amino acids: CASVVSYNSPLHF.